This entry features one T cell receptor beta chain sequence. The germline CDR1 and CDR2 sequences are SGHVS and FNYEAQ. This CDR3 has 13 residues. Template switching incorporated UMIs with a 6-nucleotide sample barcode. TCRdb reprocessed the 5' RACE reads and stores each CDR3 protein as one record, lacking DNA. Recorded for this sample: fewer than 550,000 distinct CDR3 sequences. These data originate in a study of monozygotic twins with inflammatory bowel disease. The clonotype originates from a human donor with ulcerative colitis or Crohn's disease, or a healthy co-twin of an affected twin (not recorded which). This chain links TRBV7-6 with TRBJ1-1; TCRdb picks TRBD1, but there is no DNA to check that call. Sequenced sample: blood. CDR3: CASSLKPGTEAFF.